The 6 T cell receptor beta chains below come from one sample, sequenced in a study of shared clonotypes between healthy human individuals. TCRdb's copy holds only in-frame clones and misses some; the assay was immunoSEQ multiplex PCR. This sample carries 300,000 to 400,000 clones, more than 60% of them seen once, and the ten largest clones take around 9.3%. Sequencing was performed on memory CD4+ T cells sorted from blood. Subset in this sample: CD45RA-negative fraction. The receptors here all came from a man between 25 and 39 years old in good health.

J is TRBJ1-2 and V is TRBV7-2; D not certain. Germline V gives CDR1 SGHTA, CDR2 FQGNSA. Trimming took off 5 bases at V and 8 bases at J, with 12 bases between the two ends. The CDR3 totals 12 residues. The CDR3 DNA follows: TGTGCCAGCAGCCAAAGGACGCTCGGCTACACCTTC. Translated: CASSQRTLGYTF.

The rearrangement joins TRBV5-4 to TRBJ2-1; perhaps TRBD1 as D (6 bases). Germline assignment: CDR1 SGHNT and CDR2 YYREEE (reference sequence). Trimming removed 2 bases at V and 7 bases at J, with 16 bases between. The CDR3 covers 15 residues. This chain's CDR3 is CASSLPGTRTNEQFF. Here the CDR3 DNA reads TGTGCCAGCAGCTTACCCGGGACACGAACTAATGAGCAGTTCTTC.

J is TRBJ2-7 and V is TRBV5-5; D gene unclear. CDR1 and CDR2 from the germline V gene are SGHKS and YYEKEE (reference sequence). The CDR3 has 15 residues. V dropped 4 bases and J dropped 0 bases, with 14 bases sitting between them. CDR3 loop: CASSAPHKSSYEQYF. CDR3 coding DNA: TGTGCCAGCAGCGCTCCACATAAGAGCTCCTACGAGCAGTACTTC.

The CDR3 is CASTLRVNTEAFF. CDR3 sequence (DNA): TGTGCCAGCACCCTGAGGGTGAACACTGAAGCTTTCTTT. This chain joins TRBV7-2 and TRBJ1-1; D gene ambiguous. CDR1 and CDR2 (germline): SGHTA, FQGNSA. The CDR3 spans 13 residues. Trimming cost V 7 bases and J 0 bases, with 9 bases left between them.

The chain uses TRBV5-1 and TRBJ2-5; 10 nucleotides match TRBD2. With 2 bases clipped from V and 5 bases from J, the junction kept 12 bases outside the gene matches. Germline values: CDR1 SGHRS, CDR2 YFSETQ. The CDR3 has 17 amino acids. The CDR3 protein is CASSFKREGLLGETQYF. In DNA, the CDR3 is TGCGCCAGCAGCTTTAAGCGGGAGGGCCTATTGGGTGAGACCCAGTACTTC.

This sequence joins TRBV7-9 and TRBJ2-5, with 11 bases that match TRBD2. Germline V gene lookup returns CDR1 SEHNR and CDR2 FQNEAQ (reference sequence). V trimming: 3 bases; J trimming: 5 bases; junction bases outside the gene matches: 5. The CDR3 covers 15 residues. CDR3 protein: CASSLSTSGDETQYF. DNA for the CDR3: TGTGCCAGCAGCTTGTCGACTAGCGGGGACGAGACCCAGTACTTC.